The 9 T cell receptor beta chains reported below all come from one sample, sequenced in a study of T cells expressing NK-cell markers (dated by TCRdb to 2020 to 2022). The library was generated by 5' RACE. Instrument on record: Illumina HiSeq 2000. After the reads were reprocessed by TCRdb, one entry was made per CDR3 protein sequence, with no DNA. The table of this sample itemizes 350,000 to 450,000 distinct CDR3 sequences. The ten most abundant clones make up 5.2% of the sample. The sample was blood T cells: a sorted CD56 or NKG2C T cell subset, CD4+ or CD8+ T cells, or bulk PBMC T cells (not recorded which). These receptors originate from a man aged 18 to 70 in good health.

CDR3 amino acids: CASSPQTYNEKLFF. The gene calls are TRBV6-1 and TRBJ1-4. There are 14 residues in the CDR3. Germline V gene data show CDR1 as MNHNS and CDR2 as SASEGT.

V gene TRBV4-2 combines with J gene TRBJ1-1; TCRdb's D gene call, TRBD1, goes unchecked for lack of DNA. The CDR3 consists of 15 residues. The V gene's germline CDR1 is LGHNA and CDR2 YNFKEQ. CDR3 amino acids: CASSHAGTGGTEAFF.

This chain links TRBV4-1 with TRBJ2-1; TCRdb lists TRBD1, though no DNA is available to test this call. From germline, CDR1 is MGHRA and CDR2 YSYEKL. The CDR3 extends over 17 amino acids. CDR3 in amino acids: CASSRTPGLPIGNEQFF.

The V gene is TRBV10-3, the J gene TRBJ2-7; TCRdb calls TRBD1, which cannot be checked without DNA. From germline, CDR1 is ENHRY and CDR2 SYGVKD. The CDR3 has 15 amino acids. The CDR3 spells CAISESAAPPYEQYF.

The CDR3 here is CASSGGVRAGELFF. The rearrangement joins TRBV9 to TRBJ2-2; TCRdb returns TRBD1, unconfirmable since there is no DNA. There are 14 residues in the CDR3. Per germline, CDR1 SGDLS and CDR2 YYNGEE.

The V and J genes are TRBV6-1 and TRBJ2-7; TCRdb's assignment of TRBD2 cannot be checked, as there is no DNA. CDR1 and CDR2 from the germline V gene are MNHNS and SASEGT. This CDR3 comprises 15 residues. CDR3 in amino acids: CASSPRTSGSYEQYF.

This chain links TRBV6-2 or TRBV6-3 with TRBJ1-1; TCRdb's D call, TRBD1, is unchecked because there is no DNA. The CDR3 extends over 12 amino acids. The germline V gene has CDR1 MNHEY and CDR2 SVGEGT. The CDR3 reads CASGKGTTEAFF.

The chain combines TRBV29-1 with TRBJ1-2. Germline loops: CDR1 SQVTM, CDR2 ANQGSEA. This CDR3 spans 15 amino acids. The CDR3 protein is CSVAVLAVGSYGYTF. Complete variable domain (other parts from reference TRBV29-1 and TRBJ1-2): SAVISQKPSRDICQRGTSLTIQCQVDSQVTMMFWYRQQPGQSLTLIATANQGSEATYESGFVIDKFPISRPNLTFSTLTVSNMSPEDSSIYLCSVAVLAVGSYGYTFGSGTRLTVV.

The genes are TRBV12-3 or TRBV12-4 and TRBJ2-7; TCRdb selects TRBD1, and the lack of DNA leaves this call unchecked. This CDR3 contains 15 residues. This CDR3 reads CASSFLGATAYEQYF.